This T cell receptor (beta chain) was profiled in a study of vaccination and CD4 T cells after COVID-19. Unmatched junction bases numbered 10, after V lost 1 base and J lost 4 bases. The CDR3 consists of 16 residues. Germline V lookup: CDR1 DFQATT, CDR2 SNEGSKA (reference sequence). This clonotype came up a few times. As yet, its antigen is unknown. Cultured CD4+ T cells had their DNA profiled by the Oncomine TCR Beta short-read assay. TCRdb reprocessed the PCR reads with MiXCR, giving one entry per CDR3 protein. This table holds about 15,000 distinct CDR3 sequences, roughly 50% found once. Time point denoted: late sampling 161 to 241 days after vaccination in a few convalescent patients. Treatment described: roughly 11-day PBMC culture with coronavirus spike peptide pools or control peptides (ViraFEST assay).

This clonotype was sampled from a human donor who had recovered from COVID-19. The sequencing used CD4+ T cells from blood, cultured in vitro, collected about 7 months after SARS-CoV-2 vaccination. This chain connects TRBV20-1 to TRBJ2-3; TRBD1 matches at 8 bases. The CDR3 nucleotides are TGCAGTGCTAGAGTAGGGACAGGAGAGGTGTCAGATACGCAGTATTTT. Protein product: CSARVGTGEVSDTQYF.